The present entry profiles one TCR beta chain with its context. Its antigen remains unknown. The trim removed 0 bases at V and 4 bases at J, leaving 3 bases unmatched. The CDR3 contains 14 residues. CDR1 and CDR2 (germline): SGHRS, YFSETQ. The data belong to a study of early T cells in non-severe SARS-CoV-2 infection. Study details: Sequenced material consisted of bulk RNA (from unsorted whole blood), and chains were unpaired. Whole-study findings and limits: CD4 and private specificities were missed by VDJdb matching, which favored anti-spike CD8 responses.

Individual cDNA molecules each received unique molecular identifiers attached to them. Using its own MiXCR run on the 5' RACE reads, TCRdb lists one record per CDR3 protein. The sample has approximately 100,000 distinct CDR3 sequences, roughly 17% seen once; the top ten hold over 1%. The TCR originated in an adult who was a healthcare worker with PCR-confirmed SARS-CoV-2 infection or an uninfected control (not recorded which). The chain combines TRBV5-1 with TRBJ1-2; TRBD1 agrees at 7 bases. The sample consisted of whole blood. The CDR3 sequence: CASSLGDSSYGYTF. CDR3 coding DNA: TGCGCCAGCAGCTTGGGGGACAGCAGCTATGGCTACACCTTC.